One sample yielded the 2 T cell receptor beta chains listed below, sequenced in a study of blood T cell repertoires in COVID-19. Measured with immunoSEQ multiplex PCR; TCRdb has only the in-frame clones, and not every one. The data contain a few hundred thousand clones, 80% to 90% of them seen just once; the ten biggest clones take up 1%. Sequencing used PBMCs or T cells enriched from blood (not recorded which). These receptors originate from a man between 18 and 29 years old who had recovered from COVID-19.

The CDR3: CASSTTGRQPQHF. CDR3 sequence (DNA): TGTGCCAGCAGTACGACAGGGAGACAGCCCCAGCATTTT. The chain couples TRBV2 to TRBJ1-5; 7 bases map to TRBD1. The V and J ends lost 5 bases and 7 bases, in that order; junction bases with no gene match: 5. Germline loops: CDR1 SNHLY, CDR2 FYNNEI. The CDR3 is 13 residues long.

This rearrangement joins TRBV11-3 to TRBJ2-2, with D tentatively TRBD1 (6 bases). Germline V gene sequence: CDR1 SGHNT, CDR2 YENEEA. The CDR3 totals 15 residues. V shed 5 bases and J shed 4 bases, with 14 bases lying between them. CDR3 sequence: CASSPSTGRTGELFF. The CDR3 bases are TGTGCCAGCAGCCCCTCGACAGGACGCACCGGGGAGCTGTTTTTT. Full variable domain (missing parts from reference TRBV11-3 and TRBJ2-2): EAGVVQSPRYKIIEKKQPVAFWCNPISGHNTLYWYLQNLGQGPELLIRYENEEAVDDSQLPKDRFSAERLKGVDSTLKIQPAELGDSAVYLCASSPSTGRTGELFFGEGSRLTVL.